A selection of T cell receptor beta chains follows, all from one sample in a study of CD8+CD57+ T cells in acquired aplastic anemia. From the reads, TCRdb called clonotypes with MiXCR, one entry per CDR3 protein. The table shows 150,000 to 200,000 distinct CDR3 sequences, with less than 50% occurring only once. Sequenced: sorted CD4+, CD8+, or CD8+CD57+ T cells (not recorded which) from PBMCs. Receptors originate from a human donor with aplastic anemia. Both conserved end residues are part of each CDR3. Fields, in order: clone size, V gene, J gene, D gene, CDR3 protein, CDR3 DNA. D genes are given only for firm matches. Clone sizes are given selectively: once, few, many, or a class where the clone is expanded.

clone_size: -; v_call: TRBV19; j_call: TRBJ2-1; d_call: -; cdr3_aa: CASSGLAVNDFNEQFF; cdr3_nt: TGTGCCAGTAGTGGTCTAGCTGTTAACGACTTCAATGAGCAGTTCTTC
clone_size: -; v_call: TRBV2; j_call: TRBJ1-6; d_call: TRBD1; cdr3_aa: CASSAGTANYNSPLHF; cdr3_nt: TGTGCCAGCAGTGCCGGGACAGCCAACTATAATTCACCCCTCCACTTT
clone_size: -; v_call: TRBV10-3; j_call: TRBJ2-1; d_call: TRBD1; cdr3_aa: CAIRSGTVDSYNEQFF; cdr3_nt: TGTGCCATCAGATCCGGGACAGTCGACTCCTACAATGAGCAGTTCTTC
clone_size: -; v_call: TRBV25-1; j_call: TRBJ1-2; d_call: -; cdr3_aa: CASSEPIRPKGRSGYTF; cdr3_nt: TGTGCCAGCAGTGAGCCCATCCGCCCCAAAGGCAGAAGTGGCTACACCTTC
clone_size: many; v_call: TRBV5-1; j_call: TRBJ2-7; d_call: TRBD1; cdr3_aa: CASSLGTGPYEQYF; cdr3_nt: TGTGCCAGCAGCCTCGGGACAGGGCCCTACGAGCAGTACTTC
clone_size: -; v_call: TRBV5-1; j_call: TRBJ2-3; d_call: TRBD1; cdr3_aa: CASSLSDRGRDTQYF; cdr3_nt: TGCGCCAGCAGCTTGTCGGACAGGGGTCGAGATACGCAGTATTTT
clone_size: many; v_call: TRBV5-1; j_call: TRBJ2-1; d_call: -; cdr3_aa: CASSLQGSNEQFF; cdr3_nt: TGCGCCAGCAGCCTACAGGGTAGCAATGAGCAGTTCTTC
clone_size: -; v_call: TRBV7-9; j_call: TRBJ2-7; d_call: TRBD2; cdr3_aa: CASSFSSYGSGSSYEQYF; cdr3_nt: TGTGCCAGCAGCTTCTCGTCTTATGGTAGCGGGAGTTCCTACGAGCAGTACTTC
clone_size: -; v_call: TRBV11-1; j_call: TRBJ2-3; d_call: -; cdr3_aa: CASSLRDGVTDTQYF; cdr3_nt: TGTGCCAGCAGCCTCCGGGACGGAGTCACAGATACGCAGTATTTT
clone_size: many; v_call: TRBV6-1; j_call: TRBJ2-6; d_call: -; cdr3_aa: CASSGSGANVLTF; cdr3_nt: TGTGCCAGCAGTGGTTCTGGGGCCAACGTCCTGACTTTC
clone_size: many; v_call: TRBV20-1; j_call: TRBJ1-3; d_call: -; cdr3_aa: CSAMSGFSNKNTIYF; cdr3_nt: TGCAGTGCTATGTCGGGCTTTTCGAACAAAAACACCATATATTTT
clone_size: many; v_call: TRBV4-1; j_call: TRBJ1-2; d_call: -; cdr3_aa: CASSQEEGPIYGYTF; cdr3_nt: TGCGCCAGCAGCCAAGAGGAGGGGCCGATTTATGGCTACACCTTC
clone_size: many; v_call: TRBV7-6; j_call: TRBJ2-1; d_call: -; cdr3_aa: CASSLDFSPGNEQFF; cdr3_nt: TGTGCCAGCAGCTTAGACTTCTCCCCTGGAAATGAGCAGTTCTTC
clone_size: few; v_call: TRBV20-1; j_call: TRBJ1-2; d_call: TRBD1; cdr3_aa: CSARDLGQGIYGYTF; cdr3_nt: TGCAGTGCTAGAGATCTGGGACAGGGGATCTATGGCTACACCTTC
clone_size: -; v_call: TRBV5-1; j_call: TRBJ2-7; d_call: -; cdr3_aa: CASSPYPGTSSEQYF; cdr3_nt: TGCGCCAGCAGCCCCTATCCCGGGACGAGCTCAGAGCAGTACTTC
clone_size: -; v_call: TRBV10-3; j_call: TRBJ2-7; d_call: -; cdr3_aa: CAISALRGPQSYEQYF; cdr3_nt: TGTGCCATCAGTGCTCTCAGGGGTCCTCAATCCTACGAGCAGTACTTC
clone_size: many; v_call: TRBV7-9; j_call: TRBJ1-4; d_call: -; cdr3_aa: CAIGGGPNEKLFF; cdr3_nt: TGTGCCATCGGGGGGGGCCCTAATGAAAAACTGTTTTTT
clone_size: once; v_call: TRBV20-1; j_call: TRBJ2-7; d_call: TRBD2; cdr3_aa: CSARGRLLATYEQYF; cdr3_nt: TGCAGTGCTAGAGGAAGATTACTAGCGACCTACGAGCAGTACTTC
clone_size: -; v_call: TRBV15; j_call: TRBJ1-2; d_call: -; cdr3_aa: CATSRERTGTGGYTF; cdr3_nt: TGTGCCACCAGCAGAGAAAGGACGGGAACGGGTGGCTACACCTTC